The rows below give T cell receptor beta chains drawn from one sample of a study of PD-1 blockade in classical Hodgkin lymphoma. Profiled with immunoSEQ multiplex PCR; TCRdb holds only in-frame clones, not every one. Of some 35,000 clones listed, roughly 90% were seen once; the top ten hold approximately 0.23%. The sample consisted of CD4+ T cells from blood, taken at baseline. These receptors came from a human donor with classical Hodgkin lymphoma. CDR3s include the opening cysteine and the closing phenylalanine or tryptophan. Each record gives: V gene, D gene, clone size, J gene, CDR3 protein, CDR3 DNA. D genes are given only for firm matches. Clone sizes are given selectively: once, few, many, or a class where the clone is expanded.

>TRBV10-3|TRBD2|-|TRBJ2-3
CAISESTRLAGVTDTQYF
TGTGCCATCAGTGAGTCGACTCGGCTAGCGGGAGTCACAGATACGCAGTATTTT
>TRBV5-1|TRBD2|once|TRBJ2-1
CASSQGLAGGGNNEQFF
TGCGCCAGCAGCCAGGGACTAGCGGGAGGGGGGAACAATGAGCAGTTCTTC
>TRBV11-2|-|-|TRBJ2-5
CASSLGIGQAVFETQYF
TGTGCCAGCAGCTTAGGGATCGGTCAGGCTGTCTTCGAGACCCAGTACTTC
>TRBV5-1|TRBD1|-|TRBJ2-1
CASSEGQWDNEQFF
TGCGCCAGCAGCGAGGGACAGTGGGACAATGAGCAGTTCTTC
>TRBV5-1|TRBD2|-|TRBJ2-3
CASSYLAGGRTSTDTQYF
TGCGCCAGCAGCTACCTAGCGGGAGGTCGTACTAGCACAGATACGCAGTATTTT
>TRBV7-3|-|-|TRBJ2-7
CASSLSGQGSYEQYF
TGTGCCAGCAGCTTAAGCGGGCAGGGCTCCTACGAGCAGTACTTC
>TRBV28|-|once|TRBJ2-3
CASTITGLGRTDTQYF
TGTGCCAGCACTATCACAGGTTTGGGACGCACAGATACGCAGTATTTT
>TRBV27|-|-|TRBJ1-3
CASSFLPLFLGNTIYF
TGTGCCAGCAGTTTTTTGCCCCTTTTTTTGGGAAACACCATATATTTT
>TRBV5-1|TRBD1|-|TRBJ1-3
CASSFNSGGIGNTIYF
TGCGCCAGCAGCTTTAACTCAGGGGGGATTGGAAACACCATATATTTT
>TRBV10-1|-|-|TRBJ1-1
CASSHTGRTEAFF
TGCGCCAGCAGCCACACAGGGCGAACTGAAGCTTTCTTT
>TRBV14|TRBD2|-|TRBJ2-7
CASSQPSTSGSTVQYF
TGTGCCAGCAGCCAACCATCGACTAGCGGGAGTACGGTGCAGTACTTC
>TRBV6-5|TRBD2|-|TRBJ2-1
CASSYFLAGGVDEQFF
TGTGCCAGCAGTTACTTTTTAGCGGGAGGTGTCGATGAGCAGTTCTTC
>TRBV18|-|once|TRBJ1-1
CASSPLDQQGGEAFF
TGTGCCAGCTCACCTTTAGACCAACAGGGCGGTGAAGCTTTCTTT
>TRBV19|TRBD2|-|TRBJ2-3
CASSIAAGTITDTQYF
TGTGCCAGTAGTATAGCAGCGGGGACCATCACAGATACGCAGTATTTT
>TRBV5-5|-|-|TRBJ1-2
CASSLIGGLNNYGYTF
TGTGCCAGCAGCTTGATTGGGGGGCTTAATAACTATGGCTACACCTTC
>TRBV30|-|-|TRBJ1-1
CAWRGGRYLDTEAFF
TGTGCCTGGAGGGGCGGACGATACCTGGACACTGAAGCTTTCTTT
>TRBV5-1|TRBD1|-|TRBJ1-3
CASRRTGLGNTIYF
TGCGCCAGCAGGAGGACAGGGCTTGGAAACACCATATATTTT
>TRBV14|-|-|TRBJ1-2
CASSQGTAYGYTF
TGTGCCAGCAGCCAAGGGACCGCATATGGCTACACCTTC
>TRBV28|TRBD1|once|TRBJ1-2
CASSFRGQGAPGYTF
TGTGCCAGCAGTTTTCGTGGCCAGGGGGCGCCTGGCTACACCTTC
>TRBV28|-|-|TRBJ1-5
CASSSIDRPNQPQHF
TGTGCCAGCAGTTCAATCGACAGGCCCAATCAGCCCCAGCATTTT
>TRBV28|TRBD2|-|TRBJ2-1
CASSPASGSSYNEQFF
TGTGCCAGCAGTCCCGCTAGCGGTAGCTCCTACAATGAGCAGTTCTTC
>TRBV27|-|-|TRBJ2-7
CASSFLGLESYEQYF
TGTGCCAGCAGTTTCCTGGGACTTGAATCCTACGAGCAGTACTTC
>TRBV11-2|TRBD1|-|TRBJ2-2
CASSPSGQSTGELFF
TGTGCCAGCAGCCCCTCGGGACAGAGCACCGGGGAGCTGTTTTTT
>TRBV11-2|-|-|TRBJ1-2
CASSFSGRALPYGYTF
TGTGCCAGCAGCTTTAGTGGCAGGGCCTTACCCTATGGCTACACCTTC
>TRBV5-6|TRBD1|-|TRBJ1-1
CASSLGQGTDVTEAFF
TGTGCCAGCAGCTTGGGACAGGGGACGGATGTCACTGAAGCTTTCTTT
>TRBV20-1|-|once|TRBJ1-1
CSASVGSVSRF
TGCAGTGCGTCCGTAGGGTCCGTTTCCCGATTT
>TRBV5-1|-|-|TRBJ1-1
CASSLVGGSYTEAFF
TGCGCCAGCAGCTTGGTTGGGGGGAGCTACACTGAAGCTTTCTTT
>TRBV28|-|-|TRBJ2-7
CASSSLPEQYF
TGTGCCAGCAGTTCACTCCCCGAGCAGTACTTC
>TRBV29-1|-|-|TRBJ2-1
CSVATTFNEQFF
TGCAGCGTTGCGACTACCTTTAATGAGCAGTTCTTC
>TRBV6-1|-|-|TRBJ1-4
CASSDRGTAATNEKLFF
TGTGCCAGCAGTGATAGGGGGACGGCCGCAACTAATGAAAAACTGTTTTTT
>TRBV13|-|-|TRBJ2-6
CASSSVSGANVLTF
TGTGCCAGCAGCTCAGTTTCTGGGGCCAACGTCCTGACTTTC
>TRBV5-1|-|few|TRBJ2-7
CASSLAGGNNEQYF
TGCGCCAGCAGCTTGGCGGGGGGCAACAACGAGCAGTACTTC
>TRBV14|-|-|TRBJ1-2
CASSQDLLRVTGGYTF
TGTGCCAGCAGCCAAGATCTCCTCCGGGTTACCGGCGGCTACACCTTC
>TRBV5-4|TRBD2|-|TRBJ2-1
CASRPGGSSYNEQFF
TGTGCCAGCAGACCGGGGGGAAGCTCCTACAATGAGCAGTTCTTC
>TRBV28|-|-|TRBJ2-1
CASSFSPAVLSGGGNEQFF
TGTGCCAGCAGTTTCTCACCAGCAGTTTTATCAGGAGGGGGCAATGAGCAGTTCTTC